This TCR beta chain was documented in a study of blood T cells in healthy people across ages. Germline values: CDR1 SGHAT, CDR2 FQNNGV. Trimming removed 10 bases from V and 6 bases from J, with 9 bases in between. CDR3 length equals 10 residues. For the second PCR, which ran for about 7 to 11 cycles, a sample-barcoded 5' primer and a J-beta primer mix were used. A 12-random-nucleotide template-switch adaptor tagged each cDNA molecule. TCRdb reprocessed the 5' RACE reads with MiXCR, giving one entry per CDR3 protein. The sample lists over a million distinct CDR3 sequences, approximately 59% occurring once.

The TCR originated in a man aged 18-30 years in good health. This chain connects TRBV11-2 to TRBJ1-1; D gene uncertain. The specimen was blood. The CDR3 nucleotides are TGTGCCACCGATTCGGCTGAAGCTTTCTTT. It codes for CATDSAEAFF.